Presented here are 32 T cell receptor delta chains from one specimen sequenced in a study of γδ T cells in repeated Plasmodium falciparum infection. TCRdb reapplied CATT to the multiplex PCR reads. The profile shows 85,000 to 95,000 delta-chain clones, under 1.5% of them singletons. Gammadelta T cells were flow-sorted from PBMC into Vgamma9/Vdelta2+ and Vdelta2-negative populations for bulk analysis. Sequenced sample: gamma-delta T cells from blood. Source of these receptors: a pool of human donors (malaria-infected and uninfected, not separated).

Comments on this clone: The translation of this DNA and the TCRdb protein of a much larger clone differ at residue 14, probably owing to a read error; the protein shown here is translated from the DNA. The genes are TRDV2 and TRDJ1, with TRDD3 matching over 8 bases. No J segment appears in TCRdb, so it was assigned here by matching the sequence to germline. V dropped 0 bases and J dropped 2; count of bases not matched to a gene: 28. This CDR3 is built from 23 residues. Germline lookup yields CDR1 GEAIGNYY and CDR2 EKD. DNA of the CDR3: TGTGCCTGTGACACCATTGACTCTTCCTGGAAGACTGGGGGTGTTACGGCGACCGATAAACTCATCTTT. Protein product: CACDTIDSSWKTGGVTATDKLIF.

This clone was observed a handful of times. The likely explanation is a read error, given a far larger clone one base away. This sample includes further DNA sequences coding for the same CDR3. The V and J genes are TRDV1 and TRDJ1; D is possibly TRDD2 or TRDD3 (5 bases each). Germline-derived CDR1 and CDR2 are TSWWSYY and QGS. This CDR3 is 19 amino acids long. This chain's CDR3 is CALGGRSLRSPKGLHKLIF. The CDR3 nucleotides are TGTGCTCTCGGGGGTCGTTCCTTGAGGAGCCCAAAAGGCTTACACAAACTCATCTTT.

This clone was seen a few times. TCRdb's listed protein matches a much larger clone and diverges from this DNA's translation at residue 18, likely through a read error; the protein shown comes from the DNA. The V gene call reads TRDV2; no J gene was called; TRDD3, as called in the table, went unchecked against the DNA. The CDR3 sequence is 20 residues long. Germline V gene lookup returns CDR1 GEAIGNYY and CDR2 EKD. The chain's CDR3 is CACDTTGGFPGAWDTRQTFF. CDR3 nucleotides: TGTGCCTGTGACACGACTGGGGGATTCCCGGGAGCCTGGGACACCCGACAGACGTTTTTC.

This clone was observed many times. Only one base separates this from a far larger clonotype, so it likely reflects a read error. This sample includes further DNA sequences coding for the same CDR3. The chain combines TRDV1 with TRDJ1; TRDD3 matches at 12 bases. As TCRdb names no J gene, one was assigned here on the basis of a DNA match to germline. The CDR3 spans 27 residues. V lost 2 bases to trimming and J lost 0 bases; unmatched junction nucleotides: 34. The germline V gene encodes CDR1 TSWWSYY and CDR2 QGS. CDR3 region: CALGEIWGASYPQYWGIHRCDTDKLIF. The CDR3 coding sequence is TGTGCTCTTGGGGAAATTTGGGGTGCATCCTACCCCCAGTACTGGGGGATACATCGTTGTGACACCGATAAACTCATCTTT.

The sample holds many counts of this clone. The chain uses TRDV2 and TRDJ3; 8 bases are a match to TRDD3. Here the J gene came from matching the DNA to germline, since TCRdb omits it. V was pared by 0 bases and J by 0 bases, with 21 bases of the junction left unmatched. Germline lookup yields CDR1 GEAIGNYY and CDR2 EKD. The CDR3 extends over 24 amino acids. The CDR3 sequence is CACDTVTLTGGPPASSWDTRQMFF. CDR3 coding DNA: TGTGCCTGTGACACCGTGACGCTAACTGGGGGCCCTCCTGCCAGCTCCTGGGACACCCGACAGATGTTTTTC.

About this clone itself: A read error likely explains why the TCRdb protein, taken from a much larger clone, differs from this DNA's translation at residue 5; the protein shown is translated from the DNA. The chain combines TRDV1 with TRDJ1; the match to TRDD3 covers 9 bases. Because TCRdb records no J gene, it was assigned here through a match of the DNA to germline. The CDR3 spans 19 residues. V gave up 4 bases and J gave up 0 bases; unmatched junction bases: 15. Germline V gene lookup returns CDR1 TSWWSYY and CDR2 QGS. The CDR3 here is CALGATPLGDKRYTDKLIF. In DNA, the CDR3 is TGTGCTCTTGGGGCGACCCCATTGGGGGATAAGAGATACACCGATAAACTCATCTTT.

To note about this clone: This DNA's translation and the protein TCRdb lists, from a much larger clone, do not match at residue 8, likely due to a read error; the protein shown is translated from the DNA. CDR3 nucleotide sequence: TGTGCCTGTGACACGGGGGGGATGCTCGATAAACTCATCTTT. It yields the protein CACDTGGMLDKLIF. The chain is built from TRDV2 and TRDJ1; 7 positions match TRDD3. Here the J gene came from matching the DNA to germline, since TCRdb omits it. The CDR3 runs to 14 residues. Germline CDR1 GEAIGNYY, CDR2 EKD. V dropped 1 base and J dropped 4; count of bases not matched to a gene: 5.

Note on this clone: This likely came from a read error, as a far larger clone is one base away. Within the sample, other DNA sequences also encode this same CDR3. The CDR3 sequence: CALGGDVPIPSNYRGIHKLIF. CDR3 sequence (DNA): TGTGCTCTTGGGGGGGATGTTCCTATCCCGTCAAATTATCGGGGGATTCACAAACTCATCTTT. The chain is built from TRDV1 and TRDJ1; a weak D match, TRDD3 (7 bases). Deletions cut 4 bases from V and 8 bases from J, with 38 bases between. The CDR3 totals 21 residues. Germline V gene data show CDR1 as TSWWSYY and CDR2 as QGS.

This clone was detected only a few times. This is likely an artifact of a read error, given a far larger clone one base away. Other nucleotide sequences in the sample specify the same CDR3. The chain couples TRDV3 to TRDJ1, with D possibly TRDD3 on 5 matching bases. TCRdb records no J gene; here it was assigned by comparing the DNA to germline. Germline assignment: CDR1 TVYSNPD and CDR2 GDNSRS (reference sequence). The CDR3 sequence is 16 residues long. The CDR3 spells CAFYIMGPPYTDKLIF. CDR3 coding DNA: TGTGCCTTTTACATAATGGGGCCTCCGTACACCGACAAACTCATCTTT.

This clone appeared a few times. One base away lies a much larger clone, so this may be a sequencing read error. The CDR3 region has the DNA TGTGCTCTTGGGGAACCGCGTCAGTTAGGGGATACGAGGTACACCGATGAACTCATCTTT. Translation gives CALGEPRQLGDTRYTDELIF. The chain uses TRDV1 and TRDJ1; the match to TRDD3 covers 9 bases. No J gene is reported in TCRdb; it was inferred here by comparing the DNA with germline. Per the germline V gene, CDR1 is TSWWSYY and CDR2 is QGS. CDR3 size: 20 residues.

As to this clone: This likely came from a read error, as a far larger clone is one base away. This sample includes further DNA sequences coding for the same CDR3. The rearrangement joins TRDV2 to TRDJ3; a weak D match, TRDD3 (5 bases). The CDR3 has 16 amino acids. The germline gives CDR1 GEAIGNYY, CDR2 EKD. DNA of the CDR3: TGTGCCTGTGACACAACCAGCTCCTGGGATACCCGACAGATGTTTTTC. Its translation is CACDTTSSWDTRQMFF.

Of note for this clone: A far larger clone is only one base removed, so a read error is likely. Other DNA sequences of this sample code for an identical CDR3. V and J are TRDV2 and TRDJ1, with 7 bases fitting TRDD3. The J gene is absent in TCRdb and was assigned here via DNA matching to germline. This CDR3 comprises 19 residues. Germline V gene lookup returns CDR1 GEAIGNYY and CDR2 EKD. The V and J ends lost 0 bases and 3 bases, in that order; junction bases with no gene match: 18. CDR3 nucleotides: TGTGCCTGTGACACCTTGCGTGGGGGACACCCTTTCGAGCCCGATAAACTCATCTTT. This codes for CACDTLRGGHPFEPDKLIF.

Comments on this clone: A far larger clone is one nucleotide away, so this likely arose from a read error. Additional DNA sequences in this sample encode the identical CDR3. No J gene was called, and the V gene is TRDV1; the D segment call TRDD3 is taken from the table without a DNA check. The length of the CDR3 is 19 residues. Germline values: CDR1 TSWWSYY, CDR2 QGS. The CDR3 sequence is CALGELPHNWGICNDKLIF. The CDR3 nucleotides are TGTGCTCTTGGGGAACTTCCTCACAACTGGGGGATATGCAACGATAAGCTCATCTTT.

This clone was observed a handful of times. A far larger clone is one nucleotide away, so this likely arose from a read error. Other DNA sequences within the sample encode an identical CDR3. The V gene is TRDV3, the J gene TRDJ1; the D call may be TRDD2 or TRDD3 (5 bases each). TCRdb lists no J gene, so it was determined here by aligning the DNA to germline. The V end was cut by 0 bases, the J end by 2 bases, with 40 bases between. The CDR3 is made up of 23 amino acids. Per the germline V gene, CDR1 is TVYSNPD and CDR2 is GDNSRS (reference sequence). CDR3 DNA sequence: TGTGCCTTTAGCAATCCTAATCCTCCTCATGGAGCACCCCTCAGTACTGGAACCGATAAACTCATCTTT. Its translation: CAFSNPNPPHGAPLSTGTDKLIF.

About this clone itself: The amino acid sequence in TCRdb belongs to a much larger clone and departs from this DNA's translation at residue 5, likely a sequencing read error; the sequence shown is translated from the DNA. This chain uses TRDV2 with TRDJ3; 9 nucleotides match TRDD3. In germline, CDR1 is GEAIGNYY, CDR2 EKD. This CDR3 spans 19 amino acids. The CDR3 is CACDSLVGDSPWDTRQMFF. As DNA, the CDR3 is TGTGCCTGTGACTCCCTAGTGGGGGATAGTCCCTGGGACACCCGGCAGATGTTTTTC.

On this clone: A read error likely explains this, since a far larger clone differs by one base. The identical CDR3 is also encoded by other nucleotide sequences in the sample. The chain joins TRDV2 to TRDJ1; TRDD3 agrees at 9 bases. Here the J gene was assigned by germline matching of the DNA, as TCRdb has none. Germline V gene data show CDR1 as GEAIGNYY and CDR2 as EKD. This CDR3 is 15 amino acids long. V dropped 3 bases and J dropped 6; count of bases not matched to a gene: 10. Here the CDR3 reads CACDDLGDAGYKLIF. CDR3 nucleotide sequence: TGTGCCTGTGACGACCTGGGGGATGCGGGATATAAACTCATCTTT.

The table lists this clone with many counts. The rearrangement links TRDV1 to TRDJ1, with TRDD3 identical over 9 bases. Trimming removed 1 base from V and 0 bases from J; junction bases left unmatched: 27. The CDR3 loop spans 24 amino acids. The germline V gene encodes CDR1 TSWWSYY and CDR2 QGS. CDR3 amino acids: CALGERRAVGDKSHSSLYTDKLIF. The CDR3 nucleotides read TGTGCTCTTGGGGAACGGAGAGCGGTGGGGGATAAATCCCACTCATCCCTCTACACCGATAAACTCATCTTT.

This clone was counted many times. At the DNA level, this CDR3 is encoded by other sequences in the same sample as well. The CDR3 protein is CALGELPPSYKAPIRKVSDKLIF. CDR3 nucleotide sequence: TGTGCTCTTGGGGAACTCCCCCCTTCCTACAAGGCCCCGATCAGGAAGGTTTCCGATAAACTCATCTTT. The V gene is TRDV1, the J gene TRDJ1; TRDD2 aligns across 9 bases. V lost 0 bases to trimming and J lost 3 bases; unmatched junction nucleotides: 26. The length of the CDR3 is 23 residues. CDR1 and CDR2 from the germline V gene are TSWWSYY and QGS.

There are many counts of this clone. Relative to the germline gene, one junction end is altered; a read error may explain this. The chain combines TRDV1 with TRDJ1; 13 bases fit TRDD3. The CDR3 extends over 20 amino acids. Germline assignment: CDR1 TSWWSYY and CDR2 QGS. Written as DNA, the CDR3 is TGTGCTCTTAGGGAACCTAAGATGCGTACTGGGGGATACGCGATCGATAAACTCATCTTT. It yields the protein CALREPKMRTGGYAIDKLIF.

A note on this clone: A far larger clone is one base from this, pointing to a likely read error. In the same sample, other DNA sequences code for this CDR3. V is TRDV1 and J is TRDJ1; the D gene is possibly TRDD3 (6 bases). In the absence of a J gene in TCRdb, the DNA was matched to germline to assign it here. This CDR3 contains 19 residues. The V end was cut by 2 bases, the J end by 8 bases, with 30 bases between. CDR1 TSWWSYY and CDR2 QGS come from the germline V gene. CDR3 protein: CALGERSRPTGMYTNKLIF. The CDR3 DNA reads as TGTGCTCTTGGGGAAAGGAGTAGACCTACTGGGATGTACACCAACAAACTCATCTTT.

As concerns this clone: With a far larger clone one base away, a read error is the likely cause. Other DNA sequences in the sample encode the same CDR3. CDR3 coding DNA: TGTGCCTGTGACACCGTACTGGGGGATACCTGGGATACCCGACAGATGTTTTTC. It encodes CACDTVLGDTWDTRQMFF. The gene calls are TRDV2 and TRDJ3; 12 positions match TRDD3. TCRdb carries no J gene annotation; the J gene was assigned here by matching the DNA with germline. The germline gives CDR1 GEAIGNYY, CDR2 EKD. This CDR3 contains 18 residues.

In the case of this clone: The protein TCRdb lists belongs to a much larger clone and differs from this DNA's translation at residue 19, which points to a read error; the protein shown is made from the DNA. This sequence joins TRDV2 and TRDJ3; 9 bases agree with TRDD3. The J gene was not available in TCRdb and was assigned here by matching the DNA to germline segments. The CDR3 loop spans 22 amino acids. The V gene's germline CDR1 is GEAIGNYY and CDR2 EKD. The CDR3 nucleotides are TGTGCCTGTGACATCCTACCCCGTACTGGGGGACTACTCTCCTGGGACACCCGACGGATGTTTTTC. Protein: CACDILPRTGGLLSWDTRRMFF.

To note about this clone: Only one base separates this from a far larger clonotype, so it likely reflects a read error. The same CDR3 arises from other DNA sequences in this sample as well. This sequence joins TRDV2 and TRDJ1; 9 nucleotides agree with TRDD3. No J segment appears in TCRdb, so it was assigned here by matching the sequence to germline. CDR1 is GEAIGNYY and CDR2 is EKD in the germline V gene. The CDR3 is 21 amino acids. The CDR3 DNA sequence: TGCGCCTGTGACACTCTTACTGGGGATACGGGGGCATCGGTCTACACCGATAAACTCATCTTT. Translated, it gives CACDTLTGDTGASVYTDKLIF.

As to this clone: The TCRdb record carries a much larger clone's protein, which differs from this DNA's translation at residue 3; a read error is the likely cause, and the protein listed here is the DNA translation. The genes are TRDV1 and TRDJ3; 11 positions agree with TRDD3. Because TCRdb records no J gene, it was assigned here through a match of the DNA to germline. The CDR3 extends over 27 amino acids. Trimming at V came to 10 bases and at J to 0 bases, leaving 35 bases not matched to a gene. Germline CDR1 reads TSWWSYY; CDR2 reads QGS. The CDR3 region has the DNA TGTGCTCCTGGAAGGGCTCCTTTTAATTTCTGGGGGATACACGACAGTCACTCCTCCTGGGACACCCGACAGATGTTTTTC. This sequence encodes CAPGRAPFNFWGIHDSHSSWDTRQMFF.

Only a few counts were recorded for this clone. With a far larger clone one base away, a read error is the likely cause. The sample holds other DNA sequences that translate to the same CDR3. The V and J genes are TRDV2 and TRDJ1; D is unresolved. The J gene, not given by TCRdb, was assigned here from a germline match of the nucleotide sequence. The CDR3 totals 17 residues. Germline V CDR1 and CDR2: GEAIGNYY, EKD. The CDR3 region has the DNA TGTGCCTGCGACACCGTAAGTACCCAACCCAACACCGATAAACTCATCTTT. Residues: CACDTVSTQPNTDKLIF.

A word on this clone: TCRdb's protein, taken from a much larger clone, differs from this DNA's translation at residue 5, likely owing to a read error; the protein displayed comes from the DNA. The same CDR3 can be traced to other DNA sequences in this sample. Here the CDR3 reads CACDSLMGESKLIF. CDR3 nucleotides: TGTGCCTGTGACTCCCTAATGGGAGAATCTAAACTCATCTTT. The chain employs TRDV2 and TRDJ1, with no clear D. Trimming pared 3 bases from V and 7 bases from J, leaving 17 bases between. Germline V lookup: CDR1 GEAIGNYY, CDR2 EKD. The CDR3 contains 14 residues.

This clone appeared a few times. This DNA's translation and the protein TCRdb lists, from a much larger clone, do not match at residue 8, likely due to a read error; the protein shown is translated from the DNA. The chain links TRDV2 to TRDJ1; 8 nucleotides agree with TRDD3. The J gene was not available in TCRdb and was assigned here by matching the DNA to germline segments. Germline values: CDR1 GEAIGNYY, CDR2 EKD. The CDR3 has 19 residues. Losses at the gene ends were 0 bases for V and 0 bases for J; bases not matched to a gene: 14. The CDR3 loop reads CACDTVKSGGGKYTDKLIF. In DNA form, the CDR3 reads TGTGCCTGTGACACCGTAAAATCTGGGGGAGGAAAGTACACCGATAAACTCATCTTT.

To note about this clone: TCRdb assigns this DNA the protein of a much larger clone, which departs from its translation at residue 9; this likely reflects a read error, and the protein shown comes from translating the DNA. This chain links TRDV2 with TRDJ1, with a possible D match to TRDD3 (6 bases). In germline, CDR1 is GEAIGNYY, CDR2 EKD. CDR3 length equals 16 residues. The germline V and J ends were trimmed by 0 bases and 5 bases, with 18 bases remaining between them. CDR3 region: CACDTVGASGVDKLIF. CDR3 DNA: TGTGCCTGTGACACCGTGGGGGCTTCGGGCGTTGATAAACTCATCTTT.

This clone has at least ten counts. The chain recombines TRDV1 with TRDJ1; the match to TRDD2 covers 8 bases. In the absence of a J gene in TCRdb, the DNA was matched to germline to assign it here. The CDR3 loop spans 22 amino acids. After removal of 0 bases from V and 1 base from J, the junction contained 22 bases not matched to a gene. CDR1 TSWWSYY and CDR2 QGS come from the germline V gene. The CDR3 loop is CALGELAFLSLGEGRGTDKLIF. CDR3 in DNA: TGTGCTCTTGGGGAACTGGCCTTCCTAAGTCTGGGTGAAGGGCGGGGCACCGATAAACTCATCTTT.

The table lists this clone with a few counts. TCRdb's protein, taken from a much larger clone, differs from this DNA's translation at residues 9 and 17, likely owing to a read error; the protein displayed comes from the DNA. The J gene is TRDJ2, the V gene TRDV2, with TRDD2 as a possible D gene (5 bases). Germline CDR1 GEAIGNYY, CDR2 EKD. The CDR3 spans 21 residues. CDR3 DNA sequence: TGTGCCTGTGACACCTTCCTTGACTGTGGGACAAGGGCCTATTTGACAGAACAACTCTTCTTT. Translating gives CACDTFLDCGTRAYLTEQLFF.

At least ten counts were recorded for this clone. The CDR3 sequence is CALGDLAFLRAGGSPLTAQLFF. DNA for the CDR3: TGTGCTCTTGGGGATCTGGCCTTCCTACGGGCTGGGGGATCCCCTTTGACAGCACAACTCTTCTTT. This chain links TRDV1 with TRDJ2; perhaps D is TRDD2 or TRDD3 (9 bases each). From germline, CDR1 is TSWWSYY and CDR2 QGS. The CDR3 spans 22 residues. Trimming pared 3 bases from V and 0 bases from J, leaving 29 bases between.

This clone was seen only a few times. A far larger clone is only one base removed, so a read error is likely. Other nucleotide sequences from this sample produce the same CDR3. The CDR3 DNA reads as TGTGCTCTTGGGGGGCCAGAAGGGGGGAAACGGTACACCGATAAGCTCATCTTT. It yields the protein CALGGPEGGKRYTDKLIF. The chain combines TRDV1 with TRDJ1, with TRDD3 as a possible D gene (6 bases). Per the germline V gene, CDR1 is TSWWSYY and CDR2 is QGS. The length of the CDR3 is 18 residues.